This TCR beta chain comes out of a study of T cells in Graves' hyperthyroidism and ophthalmopathy. Findings of the study overall: Ophthalmopathy prediction by the model preceded onset by a median approximately 6.9 months.

Of note for this clonotype: What it binds is not known.

Amplified TCR beta CDR3 regions derived from RNA transcripts. The primer set for the first-round RT-PCR of the TCR CDR3 was HTBI. TCRdb recomputed calls from the multiplex PCR reads with MiXCR, one row per CDR3 protein. This sample yields 600,000 to 700,000 distinct CDR3 sequences, of which roughly 14% are seen a single time; 4% to 5.5% belongs to the top ten. This receptor was identified in a woman aged 40 to 50 with Graves' ophthalmopathy. The sample consisted of blood.

CDR3 sequence reads: CASRHSAGTGKAEAFF. The CDR3 coding sequence is TGCGCCAGCAGGCATTCGGCCGGGACAGGGAAGGCTGAAGCTTTCTTT. The chain carries TRBV5-1 and TRBJ1-1, with TRBD1 identical over 9 bases. The CDR3 loop spans 16 amino acids. Per the germline V gene, CDR1 is SGHRS and CDR2 is YFSETQ. With 5 bases clipped from V and 6 bases from J, the junction kept 14 bases outside the gene matches.